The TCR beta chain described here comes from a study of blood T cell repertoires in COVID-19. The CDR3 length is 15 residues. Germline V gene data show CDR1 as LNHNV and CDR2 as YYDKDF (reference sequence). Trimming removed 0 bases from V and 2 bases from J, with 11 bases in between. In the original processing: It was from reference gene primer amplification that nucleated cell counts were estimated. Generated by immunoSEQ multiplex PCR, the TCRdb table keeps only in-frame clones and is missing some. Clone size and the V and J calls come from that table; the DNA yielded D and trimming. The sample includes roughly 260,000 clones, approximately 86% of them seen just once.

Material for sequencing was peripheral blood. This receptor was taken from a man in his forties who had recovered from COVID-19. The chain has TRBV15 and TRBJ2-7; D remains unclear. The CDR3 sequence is CATSRDRGTPYEQYF. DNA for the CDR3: TGTGCCACCAGCAGAGATAGAGGAACTCCCTACGAGCAGTACTTC.